The clone carrying this T cell receptor (beta chain) occurred many times. The sample belongs to a study of identical twins. TCRdb passed the 5' RACE reads through MiXCR, listing each CDR3 protein once. Counted here are some 690,000 distinct CDR3 sequences, 21% occurring once; the ten biggest clones make up roughly 4%. Losses at the gene ends were 6 bases for V and 4 bases for J; bases not matched to a gene: 5. From germline, CDR1 is SQVTM and CDR2 ANQGSEA. The CDR3 is made up of 14 amino acids. These sequences were also reported in another study, on T cells expressing NK-cell markers. From that report: Each of about 6 donors carried dominant NKG2C+ clonotypes accounting for about 1.0-7.0% of CD8+ T cells.

Sequencing was performed on PBMCs. The chain employs TRBV29-1 and TRBJ2-3; the match to TRBD2 covers 12 bases. This sequence was found in a woman younger than 30 in good health. The CDR3 nucleotides are TGCAGCGTAATGACTAGCGGGGGAGCAGATACGCAGTATTTT. It is translated as CSVMTSGGADTQYF.